The 19 T cell receptor beta chains below all came from one sample that was sequenced in a study of CD8 T cells in Susac syndrome. When the RNA was reverse transcribed, random hexamers were used with an input of roughly 0.45 to 1 ug. TCRdb reprocessed the immunoSEQ multiplex PCR reads with MiXCR, giving one entry per CDR3 protein. Of a few hundred thousand distinct CDR3 sequences in the sample, roughly nine tenths are singletons; the top ten hold 0.1% to 0.15%. Sequenced: CD8+ T cells from PBMCs. All receptors derive from a human donor with multiple sclerosis.

The chain carries TRBV4-1 and TRBJ1-1; the D gene is possibly TRBD1 (6 bases). The CDR3 contains 13 residues. Germline CDR1 MGHRA, CDR2 YSYEKL. The ends were cut back, 2 bases at V and 4 bases at J, with 8 bases in the middle. CDR3 DNA sequence: TGCGCCAGCAGCCAACTACAGGGCACTGAAGCTTTCTTT. Protein: CASSQLQGTEAFF.

The chain recombines TRBV13 with TRBJ2-1; 8 nucleotides agree with TRBD1. In germline, CDR1 is PRHDT, CDR2 FYEKMQ (reference sequence). The CDR3 contains 17 residues. J was trimmed by 9 bases and V by 4 bases; bases with no gene match: 17. CDR3 nucleotides: TGTGCCAGCAGCTCGTTCGGGACAGGAGAGAATCGGGGTGAGCAGTTCTTC. Its translation: CASSSFGTGENRGEQFF.

The chain employs TRBV30 and TRBJ1-2; D is unclear. The CDR3 spans 12 residues. CDR1 GTSNPN and CDR2 SVGIG come from the germline V gene (reference sequence). Trimming cost V 5 bases and J 1 base, with 8 bases left between them. This CDR3 reads CAWAPFNYGYTF. The CDR3 DNA reads TGTGCCTGGGCCCCATTTAACTATGGCTACACCTTC.

The rearrangement joins TRBV30 to TRBJ1-2, with D possibly TRBD1 on 6 matching bases. Per the germline V gene, CDR1 is GTSNPN and CDR2 is SVGIG (reference sequence). V lost 7 bases, J lost 4 bases, and 13 bases lay in between. The CDR3 spans 12 residues. The CDR3 region is CASDSGGYGYTF. CDR3 coding DNA: TGTGCCTCGGACAGTGGTGGCTATGGCTACACCTTC.

This clonotype was seen a handful of times. The V and J genes are TRBV9 and TRBJ2-2; TRBD1 or TRBD2 may be the D gene (5 bases each). The CDR3 extends over 13 amino acids. The germline CDR1 and CDR2 sequences are SGDLS and YYNGEE. CDR3 loop: CASKGTGTGELFF. In nucleotides, the CDR3 is TGTGCATCGAAGGGGACGGGCACCGGGGAGCTGTTTTTT.

The V and J genes are TRBV7-8 and TRBJ2-1; no definite D call. Germline V CDR1 and CDR2: SGHVS, FQNEAQ. This CDR3 is built from 15 residues. Trimming pared 6 bases from V and 0 bases from J, leaving 12 bases between. In DNA form, the CDR3 reads TGTGCCAGCAGGTCTGGTGGGGTCTCCTACAATGAGCAGTTCTTC. Its protein is CASRSGGVSYNEQFF. Full variable domain (remainder filled in from reference TRBV7-8 and TRBJ2-1): GAGVSQSPRYKVAKRGQDVALRCDPISGHVSLFWYQQALGQGPEFLTYFQNEAQLDKSGLPSDRFFAERPEGSVSTLKIQRTQQEDSAVYLCASRSGGVSYNEQFFGPGTRLTVL.

The rearrangement links TRBV20-1 to TRBJ1-2, with TRBD1 matching 7 bases. CDR3 size: 15 residues. The germline CDR1 and CDR2 sequences are DFQATT and SNEGSKA (reference sequence). V shed 6 bases and J 4 bases; nucleotides not matched to a gene: 14. The chain's CDR3 is CSAGTGERPSYGYTF. As DNA, the CDR3 is TGCAGTGCCGGAACAGGGGAAAGACCGAGCTATGGCTACACCTTC.

The rearrangement uses TRBV20-1 and TRBJ1-5, with 10 nucleotides matching TRBD1. V lost 3 bases and J lost 5; bases outside the gene matches: 10. This CDR3 has 16 amino acids. The germline V gene has CDR1 DFQATT and CDR2 SNEGSKA (reference sequence). For the CDR3, the DNA is TGCAGTGCTAGGATCCGGGGACAGGGGAACGATCAGCCCCAGCATTTT. It translates to CSARIRGQGNDQPQHF.

The rearrangement joins TRBV20-1 to TRBJ2-3; TRBD2 matches at 8 bases. CDR3 length equals 13 residues. Trimming removed 4 bases from V and 3 bases from J; junction bases left unmatched: 3. Germline V gene data show CDR1 as DFQATT and CDR2 as SNEGSKA (reference sequence). CDR3 in DNA: TGCAGTGCTACGGGGACTAGGACAGATACGCAGTATTTT. Translation gives CSATGTRTDTQYF.

This clonotype has only one observation. V and J are TRBV9 and TRBJ2-6, with TRBD1 matching 11 bases. The germline V gene encodes CDR1 SGDLS and CDR2 YYNGEE. V dropped 1 base and J dropped 2; count of bases not matched to a gene: 5. The CDR3 extends over 18 amino acids. The CDR3 region is CASSVNQDRGPGANVLTF. In DNA, the CDR3 is TGTGCCAGCAGCGTAAATCAGGACAGGGGGCCTGGGGCCAACGTCCTGACTTTC.

The chain combines TRBV12-5 with TRBJ1-5; D perhaps matches TRBD1 (5 bases). Germline CDR1 LGHNT, CDR2 FRNRAP. This CDR3 region has 14 residues. The V end lost 3 bases, the J end lost 1 base, and 7 bases lay between the germline ends. The CDR3: CASGFWDSNQPQHF. The DNA for the CDR3 is TGTGCTAGTGGTTTTTGGGACAGCAATCAGCCCCAGCATTTT.

This clonotype was seen just once. A single base separates this from a much larger clone, so it may be a read error. The rearrangement uses TRBV7-9 and TRBJ2-3; D is ambiguous. The V gene's germline CDR1 is SEHNR and CDR2 FQNEAQ (reference sequence). The CDR3 runs to 14 residues. With 3 bases removed from V and 1 base from J, the gap between germline ends came to 8 bases. This chain's CDR3 is CASSLGRGTDTQYF. As DNA, the CDR3 is TGTGCCAGCAGCTTGGGCCGGGGCACAGATACGCAGTATTTT.

The V gene is TRBV19, the J gene TRBJ2-2; TRBD2 matches at 10 bases. V shed 4 bases and J 7 bases; nucleotides not matched to a gene: 9. This CDR3 comprises 16 residues. CDR1 and CDR2 (germline): LNHDA, SQIVND (reference sequence). CDR3 loop: CASSNTPGLALGELFF. The CDR3 DNA sequence: TGTGCCAGTAGTAACACCCCGGGACTAGCGCTCGGGGAGCTGTTTTTT.

The chain couples TRBV20-1 to TRBJ2-7; no reliable D call. The germline V gene has CDR1 DFQATT and CDR2 SNEGSKA (reference sequence). V was trimmed by 2 bases and J by 3 bases, leaving 14 bases between them. The CDR3 extends over 14 amino acids. The CDR3 DNA follows: TGCAGTGCTAGACCAACCAAATCACTCTACGAGCAGTACTTC. Its protein is CSARPTKSLYEQYF.

V gene TRBV18 combines with J gene TRBJ1-2; 9 nucleotides match TRBD1. Germline CDR1 and CDR2: KGHSH and LQKENI. The CDR3 runs 15 residues. The ends lost 3 bases at V and 4 bases at J; junction bases unmatched: 6. The CDR3 DNA reads as TGTGCCAGCTCACCCACAGGGGGCGACCTCTATGGCTACACCTTC. Encoded protein: CASSPTGGDLYGYTF.

In this sample, this clonotype turned up a few times. The chain employs TRBV11-2 and TRBJ2-7; a possible D gene is TRBD2 (6 bases). CDR1 SGHAT and CDR2 FQNNGV come from the germline V gene. The length of the CDR3 is 12 residues. Trimming took 7 bases from V and 6 from J, leaving 13 bases between them. In nucleotides, the CDR3 is TGTGCCAGCACCCTCACCGGGAGCGAGCAGTACTTC. This encodes CASTLTGSEQYF.

The rearrangement uses TRBV7-9 and TRBJ2-2; no reliable D call. V was shortened by 2 bases and J by 6 bases, with 4 bases between the two germline ends. Germline V gene lookup returns CDR1 SEHNR and CDR2 FQNEAQ (reference sequence). CDR3 length equals 12 residues. The CDR3 coding sequence is TGTGCCAGCAGCTTAATGGCCGGGGAGCTGTTTTTT. Protein product: CASSLMAGELFF.

The chain joins TRBV6-2 or TRBV6-3 to TRBJ2-7; TRBD1 matches 8 bases. CDR3 length: 15 amino acids. In germline, CDR1 is MNHEY, CDR2 SVGEGT. Unmatched junction bases numbered 7, after V lost 2 bases and J lost 4 bases. The CDR3 loop is CASSYDLGTGYEQYF. The CDR3 region has the DNA TGTGCCAGCAGTTACGATCTGGGGACAGGATACGAGCAGTACTTC.

As to this clonotype: The junction does not match germline at one end; this may be a read error. The chain recombines TRBV7-9 with TRBJ1-4; D is ambiguous. The CDR3 is 15 residues long. Per the germline V gene, CDR1 is SEHNR and CDR2 is FQNEAQ (reference sequence). CDR3 nucleotide sequence: TGTGCCAGCAGCTTAGCGGTCGGCACTAACGAAAAACTGTTTTTT. It codes for CASSLAVGTNEKLFF.